These 4 T cell receptor beta chains came from one sample sequenced in a study of blood T cell repertoires in COVID-19 (dated by TCRdb to about 2020). Library method: the immunoSEQ multiplex PCR assay. TCRdb carries this immuneACCESS record with in-frame sequences only. Its versions omit some clonotypes, under half of them owing to an unresolved V gene in the studies checked, with the rest unexplained. Across this sample there are 130,000 or so clones, with 70% to 80% seen only once. The ten largest clones take up 11% of the sample. The sequencing sample was made of peripheral blood. These receptors were taken from a human donor in a cohort sampled during active COVID-19.

This clone is a singleton in its sample. The chain combines TRBV6-6 with TRBJ1-1; the D gene is possibly TRBD1 (5 bases). V shed 5 bases and J shed 1 base, with 8 bases lying between them. Germline V gene lookup returns CDR1 MNHNY and CDR2 SVGAGI (reference sequence). The CDR3 runs to 13 residues. The chain's CDR3 is CASSNQGNTEAFF. Here the CDR3 DNA reads TGTGCCAGCAGTAACCAGGGGAACACTGAAGCTTTCTTT.

The rearrangement joins TRBV28 to TRBJ1-5; possibly TRBD1 for D (6 bases). The length of the CDR3 is 15 residues. Germline assignment: CDR1 MDHEN and CDR2 SYDVKM. The ends were cut back, 5 bases at V and 3 bases at J, with 14 bases in the middle. CDR3 coding DNA: TGTGCCAGCAGTCCCCCGGGACATTTCAATCAGCCCCAGCATTTT. This sequence encodes CASSPPGHFNQPQHF.

This chain links TRBV18 with TRBJ2-5, with D perhaps TRBD1 (6 bases). This CDR3 spans 13 amino acids. Germline-derived CDR1 and CDR2 are KGHSH and LQKENI. V was pared by 5 bases and J by 5 bases, with 12 bases between. CDR3 sequence: CASSGTGSETQYF. The CDR3 DNA sequence: TGTGCCAGCTCAGGTACAGGGTCCGAGACCCAGTACTTC. The full variable domain, its missing parts supplied by reference TRBV18 and TRBJ2-5, is NAGVMQNPRHLVRRRGQEARLRCSPMKGHSHVYWYRQLPEEGLKFMVYLQKENIIDESGMPKERFSAEFPKEGPSILRIQQVVRGDSAAYFCASSGTGSETQYFGPGTRLLVL.

The V gene is TRBV10-1, the J gene TRBJ2-3, with D unclear. The CDR3 length is 14 residues. Germline V gene lookup returns CDR1 WNHNN and CDR2 SYGVQD (reference sequence). The V end was cut by 3 bases, the J end by 6 bases, with 13 bases between. The CDR3 DNA is TGCGCCAGCAGTGATGTGACAAAACGTGATACGCAGTATTTT. This gives the protein CASSDVTKRDTQYF.